Each of the 27 T cell receptor beta chains below was sequenced from the same sample in a study of T cell repertoires in cytomegalovirus infection. TCRdb called the reads again in MiXCR, with one record for every CDR3 protein. The table records approximately 310,000 distinct CDR3 sequences, approximately 25% of them present only once. No antigen is known for these receptors. The source was cultured PBMCs, collected from culture after CMV antigen stimulation. The source is a human donor in good health (CMV status not recorded). Some clones in this sample may be carry-over from other donors' samples.

The chain joins TRBV12-3 or TRBV12-4 to TRBJ2-2; the D gene could be TRBD1 or TRBD2 (5 bases each). The CDR3 covers 16 residues. V lost 6 bases and J lost 4, with 18 bases in between. CDR3 DNA sequence: TGTGCCAGCAGCCGGTCGGGACCCCAAACCACCGGGGAGCTGTTTTTT. Amino acids: CASSRSGPQTTGELFF.

The rearrangement joins TRBV24-1 to TRBJ1-5; 7 nucleotides agree with TRBD1. The germline V gene encodes CDR1 KGHDR and CDR2 SFDVKD. The CDR3 loop spans 15 amino acids. After removal of 4 bases from V and 5 bases from J, the junction contained 7 bases not matched to a gene. This CDR3 reads CATSDAGTADQPQHF. In nucleotides, the CDR3 is TGTGCCACCAGTGACGCCGGGACAGCGGATCAGCCCCAGCATTTT.

This chain links TRBV18 with TRBJ1-2; D ambiguous. V was pared by 3 bases and J by 0 bases, with 14 bases between. Germline lookup yields CDR1 KGHSH and CDR2 LQKENI. The CDR3 has 16 residues. CDR3 nucleotides: TGTGCCAGCTCACCTCGCGTTGCGCAAGCTAACTATGGCTACACCTTC. Its protein product is CASSPRVAQANYGYTF.

In this sample, this clonotype turned up a few times. This rearrangement joins TRBV12-3 or TRBV12-4 to TRBJ1-5; 7 bases match TRBD1. The CDR3 totals 14 residues. With V trimmed by 2 bases and J by 6 bases, 4 bases remained unmatched. The CDR3 sequence: CASSLTGDSQPQHF. Here the CDR3 DNA reads TGTGCCAGCAGTTTAACAGGGGACAGTCAGCCCCAGCATTTT.

This clonotype was seen a few times. The V call is TRBV11-2, the J call TRBJ2-1; 7 bases agree with TRBD2. Losses at the gene ends were 2 bases for V and 4 bases for J; bases not matched to a gene: 5. The CDR3 spans 15 residues. The germline V gene encodes CDR1 SGHAT and CDR2 FQNNGV. Here the CDR3 DNA reads TGTGCCAGCAGCTTACAGTCTAGCGGTTACAATGAGCAGTTCTTC. Translation gives CASSLQSSGYNEQFF.

The chain is built from TRBV18 and TRBJ2-3; TRBD2 matches at 7 bases. The ends lost 3 bases at V and 0 bases at J; junction bases unmatched: 3. There are 15 residues in the CDR3. Germline-derived CDR1 and CDR2 are KGHSH and LQKENI. The CDR3 DNA reads as TGTGCCAGCTCACCTCCCGGGGGGAGCACAGATACGCAGTATTTT. Translating gives CASSPPGGSTDTQYF.

The chain combines TRBV29-1 with TRBJ2-3; D is unclear. V dropped 3 bases and J dropped 2 bases, with 9 bases sitting between them. The germline CDR1 and CDR2 sequences are SQVTM and ANQGSEA. CDR3 length: 13 residues. Here the CDR3 DNA reads TGCAGCGTTGAGGGCTTTTCCACAGATACGCAGTATTTT. Its translation is CSVEGFSTDTQYF.

The chain employs TRBV15 and TRBJ1-2, with 7 bases fitting TRBD1. The CDR3 loop spans 15 amino acids. V lost 4 bases to trimming and J lost 1 base; unmatched junction nucleotides: 6. The germline gives CDR1 LNHNV, CDR2 YYDKDF (reference sequence). The DNA of the CDR3 is TGTGCCACCAGCACCTTAGGGACAGATAACTATGGCTACACCTTC. Its translation is CATSTLGTDNYGYTF.

This clonotype was detected only a few times. The gene calls are TRBV7-9 and TRBJ2-3; D gene unclear. CDR3 length: 13 residues. Trimming stripped 5 bases from V and 6 bases from J, with 12 bases between. Germline CDR1 SEHNR, CDR2 FQNEAQ (reference sequence). CDR3 nucleotide sequence: TGTGCCAGCAGCCCCTGGAAGGCGGATACGCAGTATTTT. This codes for CASSPWKADTQYF. The complete variable domain, with remaining parts taken from reference TRBV7-9 and TRBJ2-3, reads DTGVSQNPRHKITKRGQNVTFRCDPISEHNRLYWYRQTLGQGPEFLTYFQNEAQLEKSRLLSDRFSAERPKGSFSTLEIQRTEQGDSAMYLCASSPWKADTQYFGPGTRLTVL.

This clonotype has only a few counts. The CDR3 nucleotides are TGTGCCAGCCGGGGTTTCAGGGAGGACAATGAGCAGTTCTTC. Residues: CASRGFREDNEQFF. The V call is TRBV12-3 or TRBV12-4, the J call TRBJ2-1; weak D call: TRBD2 (6 bases). V was shortened by 8 bases and J by 5 bases, with 16 bases between the two germline ends. This CDR3 spans 14 amino acids.

This chain connects TRBV12-5 to TRBJ2-1; D is possibly TRBD1 (8 bases). The CDR3 length is 15 residues. The ends were cut back, 3 bases at V and 7 bases at J, with 16 bases in the middle. The germline CDR1 and CDR2 sequences are LGHNT and FRNRAP. The CDR3 DNA follows: TGTGCTAGTGGTTTAGCTGGACAGGGAGGGAATGAGCAGTTCTTC. Its translation is CASGLAGQGGNEQFF. Drawing the rest from reference TRBV12-5 and TRBJ2-1, the complete variable domain is DARVTQTPRHKVTEMGQEVTMRCQPILGHNTVFWYRQTMMQGLELLAYFRNRAPLDDSGMPKDRFSAEMPDATLATLKIQPSEPRDSAVYFCASGLAGQGGNEQFFGPGTRLTVL.

In this sample, this clonotype turned up a few times. The genes are TRBV19 and TRBJ2-2; D is perhaps TRBD1 (6 bases). The length of the CDR3 is 15 residues. Germline values: CDR1 LNHDA, CDR2 SQIVND (reference sequence). V gave up 4 bases and J gave up 1 base, with 10 bases separating them. The CDR3 loop is CASSNPGQNTGELFF. The CDR3 DNA sequence: TGTGCCAGTAGTAACCCGGGACAGAACACCGGGGAGCTGTTTTTT.

V gene TRBV19 combines with J gene TRBJ1-5; D unclear. CDR1 is LNHDA and CDR2 is SQIVND in the germline V gene (reference sequence). The length of the CDR3 is 13 residues. V dropped 2 bases and J dropped 5 bases, with 7 bases sitting between them. DNA for the CDR3: TGTGCCAGTAGTATATACTTAGATCAGCCCCAGCATTTT. Amino acid sequence: CASSIYLDQPQHF.

This clonotype occurred a few times. The rearrangement uses TRBV11-1 and TRBJ2-7; D is perhaps TRBD1 or TRBD2 (5 bases each). V shed 2 bases and J shed 6 bases, with 14 bases lying between them. The CDR3 contains 14 residues. Germline CDR1 and CDR2: SGHAT and FQDESV (reference sequence). CDR3 nucleotides: TGTGCCAGCAGCTTATCGTACGGGGCGCTCGAGCAGTACTTC. Translating gives CASSLSYGALEQYF.

In its sample, this clonotype was seen many times. Here the CDR3 reads CASSIARDYRSTQYF. The DNA of the CDR3 is TGTGCCAGCAGTATCGCCCGGGACTACCGTTCAACGCAGTATTTT. This chain connects TRBV7-2 to TRBJ2-3; TRBD2 agrees at 7 bases. The CDR3 is made up of 15 amino acids. Looked up from germline, CDR1 is SGHTA and CDR2 is FQGNSA. V was pared by 6 bases and J by 9 bases, with 15 bases of the junction left unmatched.

The table lists this clonotype with a few counts. The rearrangement links TRBV7-9 to TRBJ2-1, with a possible D match to TRBD2 (6 bases). The germline V and J ends were trimmed by 7 bases and 1 base, with 20 bases remaining between them. CDR3 length: 17 amino acids. CDR1 is SEHNR and CDR2 is FQNEAQ in the germline V gene (reference sequence). Here the CDR3 reads CASTPSVGGVSYNEQFF. The CDR3 region has the DNA TGTGCCAGCACCCCGTCGGTCGGCGGGGTGTCCTACAATGAGCAGTTCTTC.

V is TRBV19 and J is TRBJ1-1, with TRBD1 as a possible D gene (5 bases). V was pared by 6 bases and J by 4 bases, with 12 bases between. This CDR3 contains 13 residues. Germline-derived CDR1 and CDR2 are LNHDA and SQIVND (reference sequence). The CDR3 loop reads CASREEGITEAFF. For the CDR3, the DNA is TGTGCCAGTAGGGAAGAGGGGATCACTGAAGCTTTCTTT.

This CDR3 reads CASTPGDQPQHF. The CDR3 nucleotides read TGTGCCAGCACCCCAGGGGATCAGCCCCAGCATTTT. The chain links TRBV12-3 or TRBV12-4 to TRBJ1-5, with a weak D call TRBD1 (6 bases). Trimming left V 7 bases short and J 5 bases short, with 9 bases between. The CDR3 has 12 residues.

CDR3 region: CASSLGQADEQYF. CDR3 DNA: TGTGCCAGCAGCTTAGGGCAGGCCGACGAGCAGTACTTC. The gene calls are TRBV7-2 and TRBJ2-7, with D unresolved. This CDR3 comprises 13 residues. The V end was cut by 1 base, the J end by 5 bases, with 9 bases between. From germline, CDR1 is SGHTA and CDR2 FQGNSA.

On this clonotype itself: A read error is possible here, since a much larger clone lies one base away. The chain combines TRBV4-1 with TRBJ1-6; D gene unclear. Germline loops: CDR1 MGHRA, CDR2 YSYEKL. This CDR3 is 13 amino acids long. For the CDR3, the DNA is TGCCCCAGCAGCCAAGATCTGGATTCACCCCTCCACTTT. It specifies CPSSQDLDSPLHF.

A few counts support this clonotype. The rearrangement joins TRBV12-3 or TRBV12-4 to TRBJ2-1; no clear D. V was clipped by 6 bases and J by 5 bases, with 11 bases between them. This CDR3 spans 13 amino acids. The CDR3 DNA is TGTGCCAGCAGCCCGCCCAGCCACAATGAGCAGTTCTTC. Protein sequence: CASSPPSHNEQFF.

In this sample, this clonotype turned up once. This sequence joins TRBV6-1 and TRBJ2-1; a possible D gene is TRBD2 (5 bases). V was trimmed by 3 bases and J by 0 bases, leaving 9 bases between them. This CDR3 is built from 15 residues. The V gene's germline CDR1 is MNHNS and CDR2 SASEGT. The CDR3 is CASSEGTSSYNEQFF. The CDR3 nucleotides are TGTGCCAGCAGTGAGGGCACTAGCTCCTACAATGAGCAGTTCTTC.

The CDR3 bases are TGCAGTGCTAGAGATGCCCTGCAGGGGCTCTACAATGAGCAGTTCTTC. This encodes CSARDALQGLYNEQFF. The gene calls are TRBV20-1 and TRBJ2-1, with a possible D match to TRBD1 (6 bases). Trimming took off 0 bases at V and 3 bases at J, with 15 bases between the two ends. The CDR3 consists of 16 residues. The germline V gene encodes CDR1 DFQATT and CDR2 SNEGSKA (reference sequence).

CDR3 sequence reads: CASSLVSGYEQYF. The CDR3 DNA follows: TGTGCCAGTTCGCTAGTGTCGGGCTACGAGCAGTACTTC. The chain recombines TRBV6-1 with TRBJ2-7, with D hard to call. Trimming removed 9 bases at V and 3 bases at J, with 15 bases between. CDR1 and CDR2 (germline): MNHNS, SASEGT. The length of the CDR3 is 13 residues.

J is TRBJ2-1 and V is TRBV28, with D unclear. Germline lookup yields CDR1 MDHEN and CDR2 SYDVKM. The V gene lost 5 bases and the J gene lost 8 bases, with 7 bases spanning the gap. The CDR3 covers 11 residues. The CDR3 spells CASSQTYEQFF. CDR3 DNA sequence: TGTGCCAGCAGTCAGACCTATGAGCAGTTCTTC.

This chain uses TRBV5-5 with TRBJ1-5; 12 bases are a match to TRBD1. The CDR3 consists of 15 residues. Germline V gives CDR1 SGHKS, CDR2 YYEKEE (reference sequence). The ends lost 1 base at V and 6 bases at J; junction bases unmatched: 2. The CDR3 here is CASSLLGQGAQPQHF. As DNA, the CDR3 is TGTGCCAGCAGCTTGTTGGGACAGGGGGCTCAGCCCCAGCATTTT.

The J gene is TRBJ2-5, the V gene TRBV10-3; either TRBD1 or TRBD2 may supply D (5 bases each). Germline assignment: CDR1 ENHRY and CDR2 SYGVKD. The CDR3 runs to 15 residues. V was cut by 5 bases and J by 1 base, with 14 bases left in between. CDR3 sequence: CAISIRDQGQETQYF. CDR3 bases: TGTGCCATCAGTATCCGGGACCAGGGCCAAGAGACCCAGTACTTC.